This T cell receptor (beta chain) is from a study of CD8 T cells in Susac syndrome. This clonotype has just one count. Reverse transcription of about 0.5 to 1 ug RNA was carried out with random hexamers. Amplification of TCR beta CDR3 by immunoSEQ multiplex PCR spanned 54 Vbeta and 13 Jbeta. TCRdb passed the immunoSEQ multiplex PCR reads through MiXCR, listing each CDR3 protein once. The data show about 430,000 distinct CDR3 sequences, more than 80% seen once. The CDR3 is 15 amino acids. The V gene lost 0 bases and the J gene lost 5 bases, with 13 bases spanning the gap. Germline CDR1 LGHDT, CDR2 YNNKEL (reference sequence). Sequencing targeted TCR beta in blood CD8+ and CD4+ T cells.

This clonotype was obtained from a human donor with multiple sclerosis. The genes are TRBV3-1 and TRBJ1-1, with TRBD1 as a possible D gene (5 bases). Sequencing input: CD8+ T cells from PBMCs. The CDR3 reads CASSQESSGTTEAFF. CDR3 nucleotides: TGTGCCAGCAGCCAAGAGAGTTCAGGGACGACTGAAGCTTTCTTT.